This T cell receptor beta chain appears in the sequencing data of a study of cytomegalovirus exposure and HLA in healthy donors. Whole-study findings and limits: Several top significant clusters appeared, in a later analysis, to be linked to common viral pathogens. Reported results showed that the classifier diagnosed cytomegalovirus status with high specificity and sensitivity.

Germline CDR1 reads MGHRA; CDR2 reads YSYEKL. Germline trimming cut 4 bases from V and 6 bases from J; bases unmatched to any gene: 16. The CDR3 totals 17 residues. PCR involved 60 Vbeta and 13 Jbeta primers. Profiled with immunoSEQ multiplex PCR; TCRdb holds only in-frame clones, not every one. The sample has around 160,000 clones, 75% to 90% seen once. All donors participated as healthy donors of bone marrow. This clone came up a few times. Its antigen is not identified. This clonotype was obtained from a man aged 18 to 29 in good health and CMV-seropositive. Sequencing was carried out using PBMCs. The V gene is TRBV4-1, the J gene TRBJ2-3; 7 bases map to TRBD2. CDR3 nucleotide sequence: TGCGCCAGCAGCCCTGAGGGGAGGGACTACCCGCCGGATACGCAGTATTTT. This translates into CASSPEGRDYPPDTQYF.